The 18 T cell receptor beta chains listed next were all sequenced from one sample in a study of chemoradiotherapy in HPV16-positive cancers. This table comes from immunoSEQ multiplex PCR, and its TCRdb copy is limited to in-frame clones, with some not included. Of 7,000 or so clones in the sample, approximately 91% were seen once. Sampling was performed from a patient who underwent chemoradiotherapy. The receptors here all came from a human donor with HPV-associated anogenital cancer.

This clone was counted a few times. The chain carries TRBV11-3 and TRBJ1-5; D gene unclear. This CDR3 has 13 amino acids. CDR1 SGHNT and CDR2 YENEEA come from the germline V gene. Trimming stripped 3 bases from V and 4 bases from J, with 7 bases between. CDR3 nucleotide sequence: TGTGCCAGCAGCTTGGACTTAAATCAGCCCCAGCATTTT. Its translation is CASSLDLNQPQHF.

The chain is built from TRBV4-2 and TRBJ2-2; D may be TRBD1 (6 bases). The V end lost 4 bases, the J end lost 3 bases, and 15 bases lay between the germline ends. The CDR3 length is 16 residues. The germline V gene encodes CDR1 LGHNA and CDR2 YNFKEQ. The CDR3 spells CASSLQGGLDTGELFF. DNA for the CDR3: TGTGCCAGCAGCCTACAGGGTGGATTGGACACCGGGGAGCTGTTTTTT.

Written as DNA, the CDR3 is TGTGCCAGCAGTGAATCTTTAACTAGCCAGGGGGCCGGGGAGCTGTTTTTT. It translates to CASSESLTSQGAGELFF. The chain is built from TRBV25-1 and TRBJ2-2, with D possibly TRBD1 on 7 matching bases. Germline assignment: CDR1 MGHDK and CDR2 SYGVNS. The CDR3 consists of 17 residues. Trimming took 1 base from V and 6 from J, leaving 18 bases between them.

This clone was recorded once. The CDR3 here is CASRGERGPSTDTQYF. CDR3 nucleotides: TGTGCCAGCAGAGGGGAGCGGGGGCCAAGCACAGATACGCAGTATTTT. This chain links TRBV25-1 with TRBJ2-3; 8 bases line up with TRBD2. CDR3 length equals 16 residues. CDR1 and CDR2 (germline): MGHDK, SYGVNS. Trimming cost V 6 bases and J 0 bases; bases outside gene matches: 8.

The chain recombines TRBV2 with TRBJ2-5, with D unclear. The V gene lost 4 bases and the J gene lost 7 bases, with 16 bases spanning the gap. There are 14 residues in the CDR3. Germline V gene sequence: CDR1 SNHLY, CDR2 FYNNEI. Here the CDR3 DNA reads TGTGCCAGCAGTGTTGGCGGAACCACGGGGACCCAGTACTTC. Protein: CASSVGGTTGTQYF.

Here the CDR3 DNA reads TGTGCCAGCTCCGGACAGAGACTAACCGGGGAGCTGTTTTTT. Its protein product is CASSGQRLTGELFF. The gene calls are TRBV18 and TRBJ2-2, with D tentatively TRBD1 (6 bases). The CDR3 covers 14 residues. The V end lost 6 bases, the J end lost 5 bases, and 13 bases lay between the germline ends. The germline V gene has CDR1 KGHSH and CDR2 LQKENI.

The V gene is TRBV7-9, the J gene TRBJ2-1; D may be TRBD1 (5 bases). Germline V gives CDR1 SEHNR, CDR2 FQNEAQ (reference sequence). Trimming shortened V by 5 bases and J by 0 bases, and 20 bases separated the two germline ends. The CDR3 is 18 amino acids. The CDR3 is CASSPRRRGASSYNEQFF. CDR3 nucleotides: TGTGCCAGCAGCCCCCGGAGAAGGGGCGCGAGCTCCTACAATGAGCAGTTCTTC.

The CDR3 loop is CASKNRWGSEAFF. The CDR3 bases are TGTGCCAGCAAGAATAGGTGGGGCAGCGAAGCTTTCTTT. This chain connects TRBV5-4 to TRBJ1-1, with D perhaps matching TRBD1 (5 bases). This CDR3 is built from 13 residues. Trimming removed 6 bases from V and 8 bases from J, with 17 bases in between. Per germline, CDR1 SGHNT and CDR2 YYREEE (reference sequence).

The V call is TRBV27, the J call TRBJ2-3, with a weak D call TRBD2 (6 bases). The CDR3 consists of 14 residues. Germline CDR1 MNHEY, CDR2 SMNVEV (reference sequence). V lost 5 bases to trimming and J lost 5 bases, with 14 bases between them. In DNA form, the CDR3 reads TGTGCCAGCAGTCCTACCAGACTAGTAGATACGCAGTATTTT. Translating gives CASSPTRLVDTQYF.

The rearrangement joins TRBV9 to TRBJ2-1; D is ambiguous. Germline loops: CDR1 SGDLS, CDR2 YYNGEE. V lost 4 bases and J 1 base, leaving 9 bases between the germline ends. The CDR3 is 14 amino acids. The CDR3 DNA reads TGTGCCAGCAGCTCCTCGGGTTCCTACAATGAGCAGTTCTTC. Its translation is CASSSSGSYNEQFF.

This clone was recorded once. The V call is TRBV10-3, the J call TRBJ2-3, with no clear D. The germline gives CDR1 ENHRY, CDR2 SYGVKD. Trimming removed 5 bases from V and 4 bases from J, with 13 bases in between. The CDR3 sequence is 14 residues long. The CDR3 DNA reads TGTGCCATCAGTCCCGATGCTGGGGCAGATACGCAGTATTTT. Translated: CAISPDAGADTQYF.

The rearrangement joins TRBV6-5 to TRBJ1-2, with 12 bases lining up with TRBD1. CDR1 and CDR2 from the germline V gene are MNHEY and SVGAGI. The trim removed 5 bases at V and 8 bases at J, leaving 3 bases unmatched. This CDR3 is 13 amino acids long. DNA for the CDR3: TGTGCCAGCAGTGGGACAGGGGGCTTCGGCTACACCTTC. This sequence encodes CASSGTGGFGYTF.

J is TRBJ2-5 and V is TRBV27, with unresolved D. The germline V gene encodes CDR1 MNHEY and CDR2 SMNVEV (reference sequence). Trimming shortened V by 9 bases and J by 3 bases, and 20 bases separated the two germline ends. The CDR3 spans 15 residues. The CDR3 sequence is CASGIGVNPKETQYF. CDR3 nucleotides: TGTGCCAGTGGGATCGGCGTGAACCCTAAAGAGACCCAGTACTTC.

The rearrangement uses TRBV6-1 and TRBJ1-6, with D unclear. Germline values: CDR1 MNHNS, CDR2 SASEGT. The CDR3 totals 15 residues. Trimming took off 0 bases at V and 9 bases at J, with 12 bases between the two ends. The CDR3 nucleotides read TGTGCCAGCAGTGAAGCGTCGCAGGTTATTTCACCCCTCCACTTT. Translating it yields CASSEASQVISPLHF.

V usage is TRBV5-6 and J usage is TRBJ1-2, with TRBD1 identical over 8 bases. Germline V gives CDR1 SGHDT, CDR2 YYEEEE. This CDR3 has 14 amino acids. The ends lost 3 bases at V and 4 bases at J; junction bases unmatched: 5. The DNA for the CDR3 is TGTGCCAGCAGCTGGACCGGGACAGGCTATGGCTACACCTTC. Translating it yields CASSWTGTGYGYTF. The whole variable domain, remainder taken from reference TRBV5-6 and TRBJ1-2, is DAGVTQSPTHLIKTRGQQVTLRCSPKSGHDTVSWYQQALGQGPQFIFQYYEEEERQRGNFPDRFSGHQFPNYSSELNVNALLLGDSALYLCASSWTGTGYGYTFGSGTRLTVV.

The chain carries TRBV10-2 and TRBJ2-3; 7 nucleotides align to TRBD1. The germline V gene encodes CDR1 WSHSY and CDR2 SAAADI. The V gene end was trimmed by 7 bases and the J gene end by 4 bases; junction bases not matched to a gene: 14. There are 16 residues in the CDR3. The CDR3 loop reads CASTHPRDSYADTQYF. CDR3 nucleotide sequence: TGCGCCAGCACCCACCCCCGGGACAGTTACGCAGATACGCAGTATTTT.

This chain connects TRBV27 to TRBJ1-1, with a tentative D call TRBD1 (6 bases). The CDR3 extends over 14 amino acids. The V end was cut by 0 bases, the J end by 1 base, with 6 bases between. Per germline, CDR1 MNHEY and CDR2 SMNVEV (reference sequence). CDR3 sequence: CASSLSGQNTEAFF. The CDR3, as DNA: TGTGCCAGCAGTTTATCGGGACAGAACACTGAAGCTTTCTTT.

This clone came up a few times. The V gene is TRBV14, the J gene TRBJ2-6, with no clear D. Trimming left V 2 bases short and J 0 bases short, with 11 bases between. The CDR3 sequence is 17 residues long. Germline CDR1 reads SGHDN; CDR2 reads FVKESK. CDR3 DNA: TGTGCCAGCAGCCAACCGTACCCACCCTCTGGGGCCAACGTCCTGACTTTC. It is translated as CASSQPYPPSGANVLTF.